The T cell receptor beta chain under discussion was sequenced for a study of shared T cell receptors in the human thymus. TCRdb's table, derived via immunoSEQ multiplex PCR, lists solely in-frame clones and lacks some. In the table there are approximately 490,000 clones, 70% to 80% of which are singletons. Separately, the same data were catalogued under a study of human thymus T cells. That report adds: Finnish infants who were healthy and having corrective surgery for congenital heart defects made up the donors. The study used thymus tissue resected during corrective heart surgery. Apparent bias marked the V and J gene usage of thymic and blood repertoires. In unrelated individuals, thymic repertoires overlapped highly, according to related research.

This receptor was taken from a boy under two years old with a congenital heart defect. The specimen sequenced was thymocytes.

CDR3 nucleotides: TGTGCCAGCAGCTGCCCTCAGGCGGGAGGGCCCCACGAGCAGTACTTC. This translates into CASSCPQAGGPHEQYF. V and J are TRBV7-9 and TRBJ2-7, with 9 bases matching TRBD2. Per germline, CDR1 SEHNR and CDR2 FQNEAQ (reference sequence). Losses at the gene ends were 4 bases for V and 5 bases for J; bases not matched to a gene: 12. The CDR3 has 16 residues.